These T cell receptor beta chains were read from a single sample in a study of human T cells and chemical hapten exposure. TCRdb independently ran MiXCR on the RACE reads; one entry per CDR3 protein. The table has under 130,000 distinct CDR3 sequences, approximately 10% seen once. The material sequenced was whole blood, taken in connection with sensitization to the hapten diphenylcyclopropenone (DPC). The receptor set was obtained from a middle-aged woman with alopecia areata. Some clones in this sample may be carry-over from other donors' samples. The CDR3 runs from the conserved cysteine through the conserved F or W. A D gene is named only where the DNA matches it firmly. Size values are once, few and many counts, or a class for expanded clones, and some rows have none.

j_call d_call clone_size v_call cdr3_aa cdr3_nt
TRBJ2-1 TRBD2 many TRBV7-2 CASSSPLAGGVRSYNEQFF TGTGCCAGCAGCTCCCCCCTAGCGGGAGGGGTAAGGTCCTACAATGAGCAGTTCTTC
TRBJ2-2 TRBD2 many TRBV11-2 CASSLGLAGGPNTGELFF TGTGCCAGCAGCTTAGGCTTAGCGGGGGGGCCTAACACCGGGGAGCTGTTTTTT
TRBJ1-6 . many TRBV5-5 CASSPNGQGSSPLHF TGTGCCAGCAGCCCGAATGGCCAAGGCTCTTCACCCCTCCACTTT
TRBJ1-5 . many TRBV4-1 CASSQDSETQHF TGCGCCAGCAGCCAAGATTCAGAAACCCAGCATTTT
TRBJ2-1 TRBD1 many TRBV7-2 CASRRDRDSYNEQFF TGTGCCAGCAGGAGGGACAGGGACTCCTACAATGAGCAGTTCTTC
TRBJ2-7 . . TRBV20-1 CSASGGNYEQYF TGCAGTGCTAGCGGGGGAAACTACGAGCAGTACTTC
TRBJ1-6 TRBD1 . TRBV10-3 CAISARDSGDRSPLHF TGTGCCATCAGTGCGCGGGACAGCGGGGATCGGTCACCCCTCCACTTT
TRBJ2-7 TRBD2 many TRBV4-1 CASSLGTSNEQYF TGCGCCAGCAGCCTTGGGACTAGTAACGAGCAGTACTTC
TRBJ2-2 TRBD1 . TRBV9 CASSLRDTGGNTGELFF TGTGCCAGCAGCCTACGTGACACAGGGGGCAACACCGGGGAGCTGTTTTTT
TRBJ2-5 . . TRBV7-2 CASSLAGSEETQYF TGTGCCAGCAGCTTAGCCGGGTCAGAAGAGACCCAGTACTTC
TRBJ1-2 . few TRBV29-1 CSVGGEAITNYGYTF TGCAGCGTTGGTGGGGAGGCTATTACTAACTATGGCTACACCTTC
TRBJ2-1 . few TRBV28 CASTLSPFYNEQFF TGTGCCAGCACCCTATCCCCTTTCTACAATGAGCAGTTCTTC
TRBJ2-7 TRBD1 many TRBV19 CASSMARGTVNEQYF TGTGCCAGTAGTATGGCCCGTGGGACAGTTAACGAGCAGTACTTC
TRBJ2-7 . many TRBV7-9 CASSPAAPPGGEQYF TGTGCCAGCAGCCCGGCGGCACCACCCGGGGGCGAGCAGTACTTC
TRBJ2-2 TRBD1 many TRBV25-1 CASSDTGGVSSGELFF TGTGCCAGCAGTGATACAGGGGGCGTATCGTCCGGGGAGCTGTTTTTT
TRBJ1-5 . many TRBV7-2 CASSPRINQPQHF TGTGCCAGCAGCCCTAGGATCAATCAGCCCCAGCATTTT
TRBJ1-5 . many TRBV9 CASGRSNQPQHF TGTGCCAGCGGGCGGAGCAATCAGCCCCAGCATTTT
TRBJ2-2 . few TRBV4-2 CASSQVTQAGGELFF TGTGCCAGCAGCCAAGTCACACAGGCCGGCGGGGAGCTGTTTTTT
TRBJ1-1 TRBD1 many TRBV29-1 CSVDQGGTEAFF TGCAGCGTTGATCAGGGGGGCACTGAAGCTTTCTTT
TRBJ2-7 TRBD1 few TRBV12-3/TRBV12-4 CASRRTGESSYEQYF TGTGCCAGCAGACGGACAGGGGAAAGCTCCTACGAGCAGTACTTC
TRBJ1-1 . few TRBV7-9 CASSFDQGRAEAFF TGTGCCAGCAGCTTTGACCAGGGGAGAGCTGAAGCTTTCTTT
TRBJ2-3 TRBD2 many TRBV4-2 CASSQARAGVQDTQYF TGTGCCAGCAGCCAAGCGCGAGCGGGAGTGCAAGATACGCAGTATTTT
TRBJ2-2 . few TRBV6-2/TRBV6-3 CASGDWDTGELFF TGTGCCAGCGGGGACTGGGACACCGGGGAGCTGTTTTTT
TRBJ2-7 TRBD1 . TRBV20-1 CSALRFAGTGGNEQYF TGCAGTGCTTTGCGGTTTGCCGGGACAGGGGGCAACGAGCAGTACTTC
TRBJ1-4 . . TRBV4-2 CASSQVTGDEKLFF TGTGCCAGCAGCCAAGTCACAGGTGATGAAAAACTGTTTTTT
TRBJ1-6 TRBD1 few TRBV18 CASSPQTRDRSITVSPLHF TGTGCCAGCTCACCACAAACAAGGGACAGGTCAATTACAGTTTCACCCCTCCACTTT
TRBJ1-6 . many TRBV16 CASSLMTGPPLHF TGTGCCAGCAGCTTAATGACAGGACCGCCCCTCCACTTT
TRBJ1-6 . . TRBV18 CASSPLDSNSPLHF TGTGCCAGCTCACCACTTGACAGCAATTCACCCCTCCACTTT
TRBJ2-2 TRBD2 few TRBV7-2 CASSQLAGVLGELFF TGTGCCAGCAGCCAACTAGCGGGCGTCCTCGGGGAGCTGTTTTTT
TRBJ2-7 TRBD2 few TRBV30 CAWSVPLARSYEQYF TGTGCCTGGAGTGTACCACTAGCGCGATCCTACGAGCAGTACTTC
TRBJ1-3 . few TRBV20-1 CSATEVVGGNTIYF TGCAGTGCGACAGAGGTAGTAGGAGGAAACACCATATATTTT
TRBJ2-2 . many TRBV7-9 CASSPSRGGELFF TGTGCCAGCAGCCCGAGCCGCGGCGGGGAGCTGTTTTTT
TRBJ2-1 . few TRBV2 CASSKGVAYNEQFF TGTGCCAGCAGTAAAGGTGTCGCCTACAATGAGCAGTTCTTC
TRBJ1-5 TRBD1 many TRBV2 CASLLTGFGQPQHF TGTGCCAGCCTACTGACAGGGTTCGGACAGCCCCAGCATTTT
TRBJ2-1 TRBD2 few TRBV6-2/TRBV6-3 CASRGGGSYNEQFF TGTGCCTCTCGGGGGGGAGGCTCCTACAATGAGCAGTTCTTC
TRBJ1-1 . few TRBV30 CAWSRQRMNTEAFF TGTGCCTGGAGCCGTCAAAGGATGAACACTGAAGCTTTCTTT
TRBJ2-7 . many TRBV7-8 CASSPNRGRNEQYF TGTGCCAGCAGCCCAAATAGGGGTAGAAACGAGCAGTACTTC
TRBJ1-6 . . TRBV5-6 CASRIQGNNSPLHF TGTGCCAGCAGGATACAGGGTAATAATTCACCCCTCCACTTT
TRBJ2-5 . few TRBV11-2 CASSLSWVDQETQYF TGTGCCAGCAGCTTAAGTTGGGTAGATCAAGAGACCCAGTACTTC
TRBJ2-5 . few TRBV12-3/TRBV12-4 CASSLPPGVDQYF TGTGCCAGCAGCCTCCCTCCCGGAGTGGACCAGTACTTC
TRBJ2-6 TRBD1 . TRBV10-1 CASSGQGASGANVLTF TGCGCCAGCAGTGGACAGGGGGCAAGTGGGGCCAACGTCCTGACTTTC
TRBJ1-5 . . TRBV12-3/TRBV12-4 CASSLTQGINQPQHF TGTGCCAGCAGTCTGACACAGGGAATCAATCAGCCCCAGCATTTT
TRBJ1-3 . few TRBV20-1 CSASRQDSGNTIYF TGCAGTGCTAGCCGACAGGATTCTGGAAACACCATATATTTT
TRBJ1-2 TRBD1 few TRBV6-2/TRBV6-3 CASSYSGTGRHTF TGTGCCAGCAGTTACTCAGGGACAGGGCGTCACACCTTC
TRBJ2-2 . few TRBV5-4 CASGSPLRGGYTGELFF TGTGCCAGCGGCTCCCCCCTCCGGGGTGGGTACACCGGGGAGCTGTTTTTT
TRBJ2-1 TRBD2 few TRBV29-1 CSAAGGLAGWEEQFF TGCAGCGCCGCTGGTGGACTAGCGGGATGGGAAGAGCAGTTCTTC
TRBJ1-6 . many TRBV20-1 CSAGGFVDNSPLHF TGCAGTGCCGGGGGTTTCGTGGATAATTCACCCCTCCACTTT
TRBJ1-1 . once TRBV6-6 CASTTGDTEAFF TGTGCCAGCACCACCGGGGACACTGAAGCTTTCTTT
TRBJ1-2 . many TRBV28 CASMTRGYGYTF TGTGCCAGCATGACCAGGGGCTATGGCTACACCTTC